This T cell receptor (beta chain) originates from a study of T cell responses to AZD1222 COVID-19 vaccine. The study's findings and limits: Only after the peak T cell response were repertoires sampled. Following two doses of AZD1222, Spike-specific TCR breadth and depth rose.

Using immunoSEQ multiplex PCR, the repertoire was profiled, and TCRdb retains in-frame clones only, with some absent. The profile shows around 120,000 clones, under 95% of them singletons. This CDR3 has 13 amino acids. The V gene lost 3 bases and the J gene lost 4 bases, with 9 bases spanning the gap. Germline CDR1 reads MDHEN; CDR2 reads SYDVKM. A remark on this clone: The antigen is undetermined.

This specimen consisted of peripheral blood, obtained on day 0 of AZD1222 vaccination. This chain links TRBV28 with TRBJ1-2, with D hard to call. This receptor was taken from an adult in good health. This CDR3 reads CASSLVKSYGYTF. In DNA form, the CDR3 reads TGTGCCAGCAGTTTGGTCAAGAGCTATGGCTACACCTTC.